One and the same sample provided the 7 T cell receptor beta chains below, sequenced in a study of blood T cells in healthy people across ages. The second PCR ran about 6 to 11 cycles with a sample-barcoded 5' primer and J-beta primers. TCRdb analysed the 5' RACE reads with MiXCR anew, one entry per CDR3 protein. This sample has 790,000 or so distinct CDR3 sequences, with 35% to 50% found just once. Sample: blood. All receptors come from a man aged 80 or over in good health.

This chain connects TRBV12-3 or TRBV12-4 to TRBJ1-1; TRBD1 is a possible D gene (6 bases). The CDR3 spans 15 residues. Trimming shortened V by 1 base and J by 1 base, and 10 bases separated the two germline ends. The CDR3 DNA follows: TGTGCCAGCAGTTTAGTTACAGGGAAGAACACTGAAGCTTTCTTT. Amino acids: CASSLVTGKNTEAFF.

The chain is built from TRBV9 and TRBJ2-1; the D is unclear. Per germline, CDR1 SGDLS and CDR2 YYNGEE. The CDR3 runs to 15 residues. V was pared by 0 bases and J by 4 bases, with 11 bases between. CDR3 amino acids: CASSVAGSRYNEQFF. The CDR3 bases are TGTGCCAGCAGCGTAGCTGGCTCGAGGTACAATGAGCAGTTCTTC.

The chain is built from TRBV29-1 and TRBJ1-1, with a weak D call TRBD1 (5 bases). The CDR3 consists of 12 residues. Deletions cut 7 bases from V and 9 bases from J, with 18 bases between. Germline V lookup: CDR1 SQVTM, CDR2 ANQGSEA. CDR3 sequence: CSESGPRGKAFF. The CDR3 DNA follows: TGCAGCGAGTCGGGACCCCGGGGAAAAGCTTTCTTT.

V gene TRBV5-1 combines with J gene TRBJ1-1; 9 bases align to TRBD1. After removal of 4 bases from V and 5 bases from J, the junction contained 6 bases not matched to a gene. This CDR3 contains 14 residues. Germline V gives CDR1 SGHRS, CDR2 YFSETQ. The CDR3 nucleotides read TGCGCCAGCAGCGTCCCGGGACAGGGAACTGAAGCTTTCTTT. It translates to CASSVPGQGTEAFF.

The V gene is TRBV12-5, the J gene TRBJ2-4, with TRBD2 matching over 10 bases. Judging by the DNA end, TRBJ2-7 fits better; the J call may be wrong. CDR1 LGHNT and CDR2 FRNRAP come from the germline V gene. CDR3 length equals 15 residues. The CDR3 DNA is TGTGCTAGTGGTTCTCAAGCGGGAGGGCACTACGAGCAGTACTTC. The encoded protein is CASGSQAGGHYEQYF.

This clonotype showed up many times. The chain couples TRBV6-5 to TRBJ2-6; D is unclear. There are 14 residues in the CDR3. Germline V gives CDR1 MNHEY, CDR2 SVGAGI. Deletions cut 4 bases from V and 0 bases from J, with 4 bases between. The CDR3 loop reads CASSSSSGANVLTF. CDR3 in DNA: TGTGCCAGCAGTTCCAGCTCTGGGGCCAACGTCCTGACTTTC.

This chain's CDR3 is CASSLVGDGRIDTQYF. The CDR3 DNA reads as TGTGCCAGCAGCTTAGTGGGGGACGGGCGGATAGATACGCAGTATTTT. The rearrangement links TRBV7-2 to TRBJ2-3; D tentatively fits TRBD1 or TRBD2 (5 bases each). Trimming took off 1 base at V and 5 bases at J, with 16 bases between the two ends. The CDR3 extends over 16 amino acids. The germline CDR1 and CDR2 sequences are SGHTA and FQGNSA.